This T cell receptor (beta chain) was recovered during a study of blood T cell repertoires in COVID-19. TCRdb's table, derived via immunoSEQ multiplex PCR, lists solely in-frame clones and lacks some. The sample lists under 150,000 clones, 84% occurring once. V lost 5 bases and J 2 bases, leaving 13 bases between the germline ends. Looked up from germline, CDR1 is LNHNV and CDR2 is YYDKDF (reference sequence). CDR3 length: 15 amino acids. Across under 25 US areas, participants ranged in age from 18 to 89 years. In assigning cohorts, the study relied on participant-reported clinical history. Sample: PBMCs or T cells enriched from blood (not recorded which). This TCR derives from a man aged 40-55 years with acute COVID-19. The J gene is TRBJ1-5, the V gene TRBV15; tentative D call: TRBD1 (5 bases). CDR3 residues: CATSGGEGRNQPQHF. CDR3 DNA sequence: TGTGCCACCAGCGGGGGGGAGGGGCGCAATCAGCCCCAGCATTTT.